The present entry profiles one TCR beta chain with its context. The CDR3 loop spans 15 amino acids. CDR1 and CDR2 from the germline V gene are LNHDA and SQIVND (reference sequence). Trimming left V 6 bases short and J 0 bases short, with 12 bases between. As for time point: week 3, after first cycle of checkpoint inhibitor. TCRdb keeps only in-frame clones here, not all; method: immunoSEQ multiplex PCR. The sample yields 25,000 to 35,000 clones, around 80% seen once. These data belong to a study of blood T cell dynamics during melanoma immunotherapy. The V call is TRBV19, the J call TRBJ1-3; D ambiguous. The sequences come from blood, collected from a patient treated with checkpoint blockade. This clonotype was obtained from a human donor with melanoma. The CDR3 spells CASSLQRSSGNTIYF. The DNA of the CDR3 is TGTGCCAGTAGCCTCCAGCGGAGCTCTGGAAACACCATATATTTT. The variable domain in full, completed from reference TRBV19 and TRBJ1-3, reads DGGITQSPKYLFRKEGQNVTLSCEQNLNHDAMYWYRQDPGQGLRLIYYSQIVNDFQKGDIAEGYSVSREKKESFPLTVTSAQKNPTAFYLCASSLQRSSGNTIYFGEGSWLTVV.